This TCR beta chain is drawn from a study of blood T cell repertoires in COVID-19. Turning to the study itself: Both acute and convalescent COVID-19 samples were obtained from the United States, Italy and Spain. From T cells, B-cell-depleted T cells, or PBMCs came the material, which was cDNA or gDNA.

This clone was recorded once. Method: immunoSEQ multiplex PCR; TCRdb's copy keeps in-frame clones and lacks some. This table has roughly 88,000 clones, about nine tenths appearing once. Germline CDR1 and CDR2: SGHRS and YFSETQ. This CDR3 comprises 14 residues. V lost 4 bases, J lost 5 bases, and 7 bases stayed unmatched. The sequencing sample was made of peripheral blood. The TCR comes from a woman in her 50s in a cohort sampled during active COVID-19. This sequence joins TRBV5-1 and TRBJ2-5, with 8 bases fitting TRBD1. CDR3 nucleotides: TGCGCCAGCAGCCAGACAGGGGTCCTCGAGACCCAGTACTTC. It translates to CASSQTGVLETQYF.